This is a list of T cell receptor beta chains from one sample in a study of T cell repertoires in cytomegalovirus infection. TCRdb used MiXCR to reprocess the reads, holding one entry per CDR3 protein. The repertoire holds about 900,000 distinct CDR3 sequences, with roughly 31% as singletons. What these receptors recognize is not known. The sequencing here drew on cultured CD8+ T cells from PBMCs, taken from culture after CMV antigen stimulation. These receptor sequences come from a human donor in good health (CMV status not recorded). Some clones in this sample may be carry-over from other donors' samples. The CDR3 runs from the conserved cysteine through the conserved F or W. A D gene is named only where the DNA matches it firmly. Clone sizes are given selectively: once, few, many, or a class where the clone is expanded.

few NA TRBJ2-7 TRBV5-1 TGCGCCAGCAGCTCCGGGACAACTGGCGAGCAGTACTTC CASSSGTTGEQYF
many NA TRBJ1-1 TRBV7-2 TGTGCCAGCATCCAGCGGCGGGCAGGGCCTGAAGCTTTCTTT CASIQRRAGPEAFF
NA NA TRBJ2-7 TRBV2 TGTGCCAGCAGGGGATCCGACGCCAGTTTCTACGAGCAGTACTTC CASRGSDASFYEQYF
NA NA TRBJ2-6 TRBV15 TGTGCCACCAGCGGTCAAAGCTCTGGGGCCAACGTCCAGACTTTC CATSGQSSGANVQTF
NA NA TRBJ2-7 TRBV6-6 TGTGCCAGCAGCCCCGGAGGAGGGGCGTCACCGTACGAGCAGTACTTC CASSPGGGASPYEQYF
few NA TRBJ2-6 TRBV12-3/TRBV12-4 TGTGCCAGCACTGTCCAGGGTTCTGGGGCCAACGTCCTGACTTTC CASTVQGSGANVLTF
NA NA TRBJ2-3 TRBV15 TGTGCCACCAGCAATCAGGGTACGCAGTATTTT CATSNQGTQYF
few NA TRBJ2-7 TRBV19 TGTGCCAGTAGTAAGACCACAGTATCCTCCTACGAGCAGTACTTC CASSKTTVSSYEQYF
few NA TRBJ2-3 TRBV5-6 TGTGCCAGCAGCTTGGACTACACGAGCACAGATACGCAGTATTTT CASSLDYTSTDTQYF
many TRBD1 TRBJ2-6 TRBV7-2 TGTGCCAGCAGCTTAGTGGGACAGGTTCTCTCTGGGGCCAACGTCCTGACTTTC CASSLVGQVLSGANVLTF
NA NA TRBJ2-7 TRBV12-3/TRBV12-4 TGTGCCAGCAGTCTTACCTCCATGGGGGGCTACGAGCAGTACTTC CASSLTSMGGYEQYF
once TRBD1 TRBJ1-1 TRBV10-3 TGTGCCATCAGTGACGAGGGGGCGGACTCGAGAACTGAAGCTTTCTTT CAISDEGADSRTEAFF
few TRBD2 TRBJ2-7 TRBV6-2/TRBV6-3 TGTGCCAGCAGTGAGCGGACTAGCGGGGGAGTCTACGAGCAGTACTTC CASSERTSGGVYEQYF
once NA TRBJ1-1 TRBV11-3 TGTGCCAGCAGCTTAGGGGTCGAAACTGAAGCTTTCTTT CASSLGVETEAFF
few NA TRBJ2-3 TRBV6-2/TRBV6-3 TGTGCCAGCAGCCGAGTCAGGCCCGGCACAGATACGCAGTATTTT CASSRVRPGTDTQYF
NA TRBD2 TRBJ2-1 TRBV5-5 TGTGTCAGCAGCGTAGGACTAGCGTCGGTTCTGGGAGACAATGAGCAGTTCTTC CVSSVGLASVLGDNEQFF
NA NA TRBJ2-7 TRBV6-5 TGTGCCAGCAGTTACGAAGGACAGTCCTACGAGCAGTACTTC CASSYEGQSYEQYF
many NA TRBJ1-1 TRBV7-2 TGTGCCAGCAGAAAGAGGACTGAAGCTTTCTTT CASRKRTEAFF
NA TRBD1 TRBJ1-5 TRBV7-8 TGTGCCAGCAGCTTAGAGATGGGACAGGGCGAAGACGCCCAGCATTTT CASSLEMGQGEDAQHF
NA NA TRBJ2-1 TRBV27 TGTGCCAGCAGTTTGTGGGGCATTTACAATGAGCAGTTCTTC CASSLWGIYNEQFF
few NA TRBJ2-4 TRBV7-9 TGTGCCAGCAGCGGCGTAATGGGGCTAGCCAAAAACATTCAGTACTTC CASSGVMGLAKNIQYF
few NA TRBJ1-6 TRBV28 TGTGCCAGCAGTTTTTTCCGACAGAAGAATTCACCCCTCCACTTT CASSFFRQKNSPLHF
many NA TRBJ1-6 TRBV12-3/TRBV12-4 TGTGCCAGCAGTTTAGACCCCTTCTGGGGGGAATCCTATAATTCACCCCTCCACTTT CASSLDPFWGESYNSPLHF
NA NA TRBJ2-7 TRBV11-2 TGTGCCAGCAGCCCAAGAGGGCTCGAGCAGTACTTC CASSPRGLEQYF
many NA TRBJ1-1 TRBV7-6 TGTGCCAGCAGCTTAGCGCCGAACACTGAAGCTTTCTTT CASSLAPNTEAFF
NA TRBD1 TRBJ1-2 TRBV20-1 TGCAGTGCTAGAGATTGGGAGGGGGCCGGCTACACCTTC CSARDWEGAGYTF
many TRBD2 TRBJ2-2 TRBV7-2 TGTGCCAGCAGCACGCCACCGGGACTAGCGGGGGGGCGGGAGCTGTTTTTT CASSTPPGLAGGRELFF
many NA TRBJ1-5 TRBV19 TGTGCCAGTACCCTACGGGGGGAATCTGGGCAGCCCCAGCATTTT CASTLRGESGQPQHF
few NA TRBJ2-7 TRBV10-2 TGCGCCAGCAGTGACGGGCCTAACTACGAGCAGTACTTC CASSDGPNYEQYF
many TRBD2 TRBJ2-2 TRBV7-2 TGTGCCAGCAGCCACCTACTAGCGGGGGTTTCCGGGGAGCTGTTTTTT CASSHLLAGVSGELFF
NA NA TRBJ1-2 TRBV4-1 TGCGCCAGCAGCCAAGATACCGGGGGCTACACCTTC CASSQDTGGYTF
few NA TRBJ1-3 TRBV7-6 TGTGCCAGCAGCGCGGCGGGACACTCTGGAAACACCATATATTTT CASSAAGHSGNTIYF
few NA TRBJ2-2 TRBV7-6 TGTGCCAGCACCCAAGTTGACGCCGGGGAGCTGTTTTTT CASTQVDAGELFF